The sequence of this T cell receptor (beta chain) was determined in a study of T-cell memory formation after mild COVID-19. Findings and caveats of the study: The authors did not confirm SARS-CoV-2 specificity of second-wave clones peaking day 37. Clones shrinking from day 15 to 85 showed even CD4/CD8 mixes; later expanders tilted CD4+.

As regards this clonotype: The target antigen is unknown.

Sample barcodes and UMIs were carried by the TCR alpha and TCR beta cDNA libraries that 5'RACE generated with constant-segment primers. Each CDR3 protein is one row after TCRdb ran MiXCR on the 5' RACE reads. This sample has a few hundred thousand distinct CDR3 sequences, with 20% to 25% found just once. The ends were cut back, 0 bases at V and 1 base at J, with 15 bases in the middle. The CDR3 totals 17 residues. From germline, CDR1 is GTSNPN and CDR2 SVGIG (reference sequence). Material for sequencing was PBMCs or a T cell subset sorted from them (not recorded which). This TCR came from an adult woman who had mild COVID-19 (a few samples of this study predate the infection). Cell type and time point are not known. V and J are TRBV30 and TRBJ2-2, with a weak D call TRBD1 (6 bases). The CDR3 spells CAWSVHRVSRNTGELFF. CDR3 DNA sequence: TGTGCCTGGAGTGTACACAGGGTCTCCCGGAACACCGGGGAGCTGTTTTTT.